A selection of T cell receptor beta chains follows, all from one sample in a study of blood T cell repertoires in COVID-19. TCRdb's copy holds only in-frame clones and misses some; the assay was immunoSEQ multiplex PCR. The table has about 78,000 clones, 84% seen once; the top ten hold 3.5%. Sequences were obtained from peripheral blood. Every receptor here comes from a man aged 45-65 years with acute or convalescent COVID-19. The CDR3 runs from the conserved cysteine through the conserved F or W. The order of the fields is J gene, D gene, V gene, clone size, CDR3 DNA, CDR3 protein. D genes are given only for firm matches. Size tells how often a clone was seen (once, few, many) or the class of an expanded clone, and some rows leave it out.

J gene: TRBJ2-1
D gene: TRBD1
V gene: TRBV5-1
clone size: few
CDR3 DNA: TGCGCCAGCAGCTTGAGGACAGGGGACAATGAGCAGTTCTTC
CDR3 protein: CASSLRTGDNEQFF

J gene: TRBJ2-5
D gene: TRBD2
V gene: TRBV20-1
clone size: .
CDR3 DNA: TGCAGTGCTAGTCAGCTAGCGGGGCAAGAGACCCAGTACTTC
CDR3 protein: CSASQLAGQETQYF

J gene: TRBJ1-2
D gene: .
V gene: TRBV24-1
clone size: .
CDR3 DNA: TGTGCCACCAGACCGGGATCCGGTCGGAACTATGGCTACACCTTC
CDR3 protein: CATRPGSGRNYGYTF

J gene: TRBJ1-1
D gene: TRBD1
V gene: TRBV6-2/TRBV6-3
clone size: .
CDR3 DNA: TGTGCCAGCAGCCCACAACAGACAGGGGCACTTATGAACACTGAAGCTTTCTTT
CDR3 protein: CASSPQQTGALMNTEAFF

J gene: TRBJ2-1
D gene: .
V gene: TRBV9
clone size: few
CDR3 DNA: TGTGCCAGCAGCGTAGGTACTCCACCCTACAATGAGCAGTTCTTC
CDR3 protein: CASSVGTPPYNEQFF

J gene: TRBJ2-1
D gene: TRBD2
V gene: TRBV29-1
clone size: .
CDR3 DNA: TGCAGCGTTGAGGAACTAGCGGGAGGCCATGAGCAGTTCTTC
CDR3 protein: CSVEELAGGHEQFF

J gene: TRBJ2-5
D gene: TRBD1
V gene: TRBV2
clone size: .
CDR3 DNA: TGTGCCAGCGTTCGAAGCCCGACAGGGCAAGAGACCCAGTACTTC
CDR3 protein: CASVRSPTGQETQYF

J gene: TRBJ2-7
D gene: TRBD2
V gene: TRBV19
clone size: .
CDR3 DNA: TGTGCCAGTAGTAGTGCGGGAGATAGGTACGAGCAGTACTTC
CDR3 protein: CASSSAGDRYEQYF

J gene: TRBJ2-1
D gene: .
V gene: TRBV6-1
clone size: .
CDR3 DNA: TGTGCCAGCAGTGAAAGGGGGGACTATTACAATGAGCAGTTCTTC
CDR3 protein: CASSERGDYYNEQFF

J gene: TRBJ1-5
D gene: TRBD1
V gene: TRBV23-1
clone size: .
CDR3 DNA: TGCGCCAGCCCCGCGGGGACAGGGCCTCAGCCCCAGCATTTT
CDR3 protein: CASPAGTGPQPQHF

J gene: TRBJ1-6
D gene: TRBD1
V gene: TRBV4-1
clone size: .
CDR3 DNA: TGCGCCAGCAGCCAACGGGACAGGGAGGCTTCACCCCTCCACTTT
CDR3 protein: CASSQRDREASPLHF

J gene: TRBJ1-2
D gene: .
V gene: TRBV28
clone size: few
CDR3 DNA: TGTGCCAGCACCGCTAGCGACAGCCGGAGAGGCTATGGCTACACCTTC
CDR3 protein: CASTASDSRRGYGYTF

J gene: TRBJ1-2
D gene: TRBD1
V gene: TRBV6-6
clone size: .
CDR3 DNA: TGTGCCAGCAGATCCGGACAGGGGGAGGGAAACTATGGCTACACCTTC
CDR3 protein: CASRSGQGEGNYGYTF

J gene: TRBJ2-2
D gene: .
V gene: TRBV3-1/TRBV3-2
clone size: once
CDR3 DNA: TGTGCCAGCAGCCACAGGGCGAACACCGGGGAGCTGTTTTTT
CDR3 protein: CASSHRANTGELFF

J gene: TRBJ2-5
D gene: TRBD1
V gene: TRBV6-2/TRBV6-3
clone size: .
CDR3 DNA: TGTGCCAGCAGTAGGGACAGGGGTGTCTCGGGGACCCAGTACTTC
CDR3 protein: CASSRDRGVSGTQYF

J gene: TRBJ2-7
D gene: .
V gene: TRBV6-6
clone size: .
CDR3 DNA: TGTGCCAGCAGTTCCACGGGTCAGGGCTCCTACGAGCAGTACTTC
CDR3 protein: CASSSTGQGSYEQYF

J gene: TRBJ1-2
D gene: TRBD1
V gene: TRBV29-1
clone size: .
CDR3 DNA: TGCAGCTCGTCCGGACAGGGAGGGGGCTACACCTTC
CDR3 protein: CSSSGQGGGYTF

J gene: TRBJ2-2
D gene: TRBD2
V gene: TRBV11-2
clone size: .
CDR3 DNA: TGTGCCAGCACCCATGTGGGAGGGCGAACCGGGGAGCTGTTTTTT
CDR3 protein: CASTHVGGRTGELFF

J gene: TRBJ2-5
D gene: .
V gene: TRBV24-1
clone size: .
CDR3 DNA: TGTGCCACCAGTCCGACATCTGGACAAGAGACCCAGTACTTC
CDR3 protein: CATSPTSGQETQYF

J gene: TRBJ2-7
D gene: .
V gene: TRBV6-2/TRBV6-3
clone size: .
CDR3 DNA: TGTGCCAGCAGTTGGACGCTGGAGGGGGAGCAGTACTTC
CDR3 protein: CASSWTLEGEQYF

J gene: TRBJ1-5
D gene: TRBD1
V gene: TRBV4-3
clone size: .
CDR3 DNA: TGCGCCAGCAGCCTCCAGCAGGGGGACCAGCCCCAGCATTTT
CDR3 protein: CASSLQQGDQPQHF

J gene: TRBJ1-1
D gene: TRBD1
V gene: TRBV4-1
clone size: .
CDR3 DNA: TGCGCCAGCAGCCATTCCGGGACAGATGAAGCTTTCTTT
CDR3 protein: CASSHSGTDEAFF

J gene: TRBJ2-7
D gene: .
V gene: TRBV28
clone size: .
CDR3 DNA: TGTGCCAGCAGTTTCAGGGGCGAGCAGTACTTC
CDR3 protein: CASSFRGEQYF

J gene: TRBJ1-1
D gene: .
V gene: TRBV7-2
clone size: .
CDR3 DNA: TGTGCCAGCAGCCGTAGAATACCGGGACTTTTTGAAGCTTTCTTT
CDR3 protein: CASSRRIPGLFEAFF

J gene: TRBJ2-5
D gene: TRBD1
V gene: TRBV28
clone size: .
CDR3 DNA: TGTGCCAGCAGCCACCCGACAGGGGGAAGGGAGACCCAGTACTTC
CDR3 protein: CASSHPTGGRETQYF

J gene: TRBJ2-3
D gene: .
V gene: TRBV29-1
clone size: .
CDR3 DNA: TGCAGCGTTGGCGGCGGGATGCGGGCAGATACGCAGTATTTT
CDR3 protein: CSVGGGMRADTQYF

J gene: TRBJ1-1
D gene: TRBD1
V gene: TRBV18
clone size: .
CDR3 DNA: TGTGCCAGCTCACCCCCTTGGACAGGGAACACTGAAGCTTTCTTT
CDR3 protein: CASSPPWTGNTEAFF

J gene: TRBJ1-2
D gene: .
V gene: TRBV18
clone size: .
CDR3 DNA: TGTGCCAGCTCACCGGGGCAGGGGATTAATGGCTACACCTTC
CDR3 protein: CASSPGQGINGYTF

J gene: TRBJ2-5
D gene: .
V gene: TRBV4-1
clone size: .
CDR3 DNA: TGCGCCAGCAGCCAAGGGGACTCGCCCCAAGAGACCCAGTACTTC
CDR3 protein: CASSQGDSPQETQYF

J gene: TRBJ2-5
D gene: .
V gene: TRBV6-1
clone size: once
CDR3 DNA: TGTGCCAGCAGTGAAGGATTGGGAGAGCACGAGACCCAGTACTTC
CDR3 protein: CASSEGLGEHETQYF

J gene: TRBJ2-7
D gene: TRBD2
V gene: TRBV5-5
clone size: .
CDR3 DNA: TGTGCCAGCAGTTTAAGCGGGATTTACGAGCAGTACTTC
CDR3 protein: CASSLSGIYEQYF

J gene: TRBJ1-1
D gene: .
V gene: TRBV12-3/TRBV12-4
clone size: .
CDR3 DNA: TGTGCCAGCAGCTTTAGCTTCTCGGCTGAAGCTTTCTTT
CDR3 protein: CASSFSFSAEAFF

J gene: TRBJ2-1
D gene: .
V gene: TRBV12-5
clone size: .
CDR3 DNA: TGTGCTAGTAGGTCAGCGGACTCCTACAATGAGCAGTTCTTC
CDR3 protein: CASRSADSYNEQFF

J gene: TRBJ1-1
D gene: .
V gene: TRBV5-6
clone size: .
CDR3 DNA: TGTGCCAGCAGCTCTCAGGTAGGGAACACTGAAGCTTTCTTT
CDR3 protein: CASSSQVGNTEAFF

J gene: TRBJ1-1
D gene: TRBD1
V gene: TRBV14
clone size: .
CDR3 DNA: TGTGCCAGCAGCCAATTGACAGGGGGCACAACTGAAGCTTTCTTT
CDR3 protein: CASSQLTGGTTEAFF

J gene: TRBJ2-1
D gene: .
V gene: TRBV7-9
clone size: few
CDR3 DNA: TGTGCCAGCAGCTTAGTCAGTTACAATGAGCAGTTCTTC
CDR3 protein: CASSLVSYNEQFF

J gene: TRBJ2-1
D gene: TRBD2
V gene: TRBV5-6
clone size: .
CDR3 DNA: TGTGCCAGCAGCTCCACATCCGGAGCGGGAGGGTTCAATGAGCAGTTCTTC
CDR3 protein: CASSSTSGAGGFNEQFF

J gene: TRBJ2-2
D gene: .
V gene: TRBV10-2
clone size: few
CDR3 DNA: TGCGCCAGCACCCAACCCCTTGGGAACAGGGACAATACTTTTTCGAACACCGGGGAGCTGTTTTTT
CDR3 protein: CASTQPLGNRDNTFSNTGELFF

J gene: TRBJ1-3
D gene: .
V gene: TRBV11-2
clone size: .
CDR3 DNA: TGTGCCAGCAGCCAGGAGGGACCTGGGAGAAACACCATATATTTT
CDR3 protein: CASSQEGPGRNTIYF

J gene: TRBJ2-2
D gene: TRBD1
V gene: TRBV28
clone size: .
CDR3 DNA: TGTGCCAGCAGTAAAACAGGGGCCACCGGGGAGCTGTTTTTT
CDR3 protein: CASSKTGATGELFF